The 14 T cell receptor beta chains below were found in one sample sequenced in a study of PD-1 blockade in classical Hodgkin lymphoma. Time point given: cycle 4 day 1 (C4D1), after 6 weeks of nivolumab. There was relapse after autologous stem cell transplantation in every patient, and there was variation in brentuximab vedotin exposure. Using magnetic negative selection, the CD4+ T cells were separated out of thawed PBMCs. Only in-frame clones appear in the TCRdb table, and some are missing; sequencing was by immunoSEQ multiplex PCR. The data hold about 22,000 clones, with 72% observed a single time. The starting material was CD4+ T cells from blood, obtained before the fourth cycle of nivolumab. The origin of the receptors is a human donor with classical Hodgkin lymphoma.

The chain combines TRBV5-4 with TRBJ2-7; D gene uncertain. The CDR3 has 12 amino acids. The V end lost 0 bases, the J end lost 4 bases, and 5 bases lay between the germline ends. Germline V gene sequence: CDR1 SGHNT, CDR2 YYREEE (reference sequence). CDR3 nucleotide sequence: TGTGCCAGCAGCTTGGTGGGGTACGAGCAGTACTTC. Encoded protein: CASSLVGYEQYF.

The V call is TRBV19, the J call TRBJ1-1, with 9 bases matching TRBD1. With V trimmed by 6 bases and J by 0 bases, 2 bases remained unmatched. This CDR3 has 14 residues. Germline V gene sequence: CDR1 LNHDA, CDR2 SQIVND (reference sequence). In DNA form, the CDR3 reads TGTGCCAGTAGCAGGGACAGGGTGAACACTGAAGCTTTCTTT. Protein: CASSRDRVNTEAFF. The full variable domain, in which reference TRBV19 and TRBJ1-1 provide the parts outside the CDR3, is DGGITQSPKYLFRKEGQNVTLSCEQNLNHDAMYWYRQDPGQGLRLIYYSQIVNDFQKGDIAEGYSVSREKKESFPLTVTSAQKNPTAFYLCASSRDRVNTEAFFGQGTRLTVV.

This chain connects TRBV18 to TRBJ1-4, with 7 bases that match TRBD1. The germline V gene encodes CDR1 KGHSH and CDR2 LQKENI. The length of the CDR3 is 16 residues. With V trimmed by 3 bases and J by 5 bases, 9 bases remained unmatched. CDR3 nucleotides: TGTGCCAGCTCACCGTATAACAGGGGCCGGAATGAAAAACTGTTTTTT. Its protein product is CASSPYNRGRNEKLFF.

Comment on this clone: Mismatch with germline at one junction end may stem from a read error. Within the sample, other DNA sequences also encode this same CDR3. The chain recombines TRBV7-2 with TRBJ2-1; D tentatively reads TRBD1 or TRBD2 (6 bases each). CDR1 and CDR2 from the germline V gene are SGHTA and FQGNSA. The CDR3 consists of 14 residues. CDR3 bases: TGTGCCAGTAGCTTAAGCCGGGGGCACAATGAGCAGTTCTTC. Its translation: CASSLSRGHNEQFF.

The rearrangement joins TRBV6-5 to TRBJ2-5; D possibly corresponds to TRBD2 (5 bases). Germline CDR1 MNHEY, CDR2 SVGAGI. The CDR3 is 11 residues long. V was cut by 8 bases and J by 4 bases, with 8 bases left in between. The DNA of the CDR3 is TGTGCCAGCCTACGGGGAGAGACCCAGTACTTC. Translating it yields CASLRGETQYF.

This chain links TRBV11-1 with TRBJ2-7, with D tentatively TRBD2 (5 bases). Germline V lookup: CDR1 SGHAT, CDR2 FQDESV (reference sequence). The CDR3 has 14 amino acids. Trimming pared 8 bases from V and 0 bases from J, leaving 14 bases between. The CDR3 nucleotides are TGTGCCAGCCAGATTTCCCGGGGCTCCTACGAGCAGTACTTC. Translation: CASQISRGSYEQYF.

This clone occurred once. V and J are TRBV6-1 and TRBJ2-7; D unclear. V dropped 3 bases and J dropped 0 bases, with 9 bases sitting between them. CDR3 size: 14 residues. The germline V gene has CDR1 MNHNS and CDR2 SASEGT. CDR3 sequence: CASSDLGSSYEQYF. The DNA for the CDR3 is TGTGCCAGCAGTGATCTGGGAAGCTCCTACGAGCAGTACTTC.

This sequence joins TRBV27 and TRBJ2-2, with D perhaps given as TRBD1 or TRBD2 (5 bases each). CDR1 is MNHEY, CDR2 SMNVEV, per germline (reference sequence). There are 15 residues in the CDR3. Trimming cost V 6 bases and J 4 bases, with 15 bases left between them. CDR3 sequence reads: CASRPGRDGTGELFF. The CDR3 region has the DNA TGTGCCAGCAGACCTGGTCGGGACGGCACCGGGGAGCTGTTTTTT.

This clone was detected only once. This sequence joins TRBV29-1 and TRBJ2-1; D ambiguous. V was cut by 4 bases and J by 0 bases, with 13 bases left in between. The CDR3 consists of 15 residues. CDR1 and CDR2 (germline): SQVTM, ANQGSEA. CDR3 sequence (DNA): TGCAGCGTTGCGGTGCCTCCGAGCTCCTACAATGAGCAGTTCTTC. Translated: CSVAVPPSSYNEQFF.

The genes are TRBV6-5 and TRBJ1-1; possible D gene TRBD1, 6 bases. CDR1 is MNHEY, CDR2 SVGAGI, per germline. Trimming left V 4 bases short and J 1 base short, with 13 bases between. The CDR3 runs 15 residues. For the CDR3, the DNA is TGTGCCAGCAGTTTGGCACAGGGCTGGAACACTGAAGCTTTCTTT. Encoded protein: CASSLAQGWNTEAFF.

The chain links TRBV2 to TRBJ2-7; D is tentatively TRBD1 or TRBD2 (5 bases each). CDR1 is SNHLY, CDR2 FYNNEI, per germline. Trimming cost V 7 bases and J 2 bases, with 15 bases left between them. This CDR3 spans 14 amino acids. Here the CDR3 reads CASTDSGRTYEQYF. The CDR3 DNA is TGTGCCAGCACTGATTCGGGACGGACCTACGAGCAGTACTTC.

A remark on this clone: In the same sample, other DNA sequences code for this CDR3. The chain has TRBV7-2 and TRBJ2-7; 13 bases match TRBD2. V shed 6 bases, J shed 4 bases, and the junction held 3 bases outside the gene matches. Looked up from germline, CDR1 is SGHTA and CDR2 is FQGNSA. The CDR3 contains 14 residues. The CDR3: CASRTSGGLYEQYF. The CDR3, as DNA: TGTGCCAGCAGGACTAGCGGGGGGTTGTACGAGCAGTACTTC.

This clone was observed once. The rearrangement uses TRBV7-2 and TRBJ1-5; D unclear. The CDR3 sequence is 13 residues long. V gave up 1 base and J gave up 8 bases, with 9 bases separating them. Per the germline V gene, CDR1 is SGHTA and CDR2 is FQGNSA. This CDR3 is CASSLVWNEPQHF. The DNA of the CDR3 is TGTGCCAGCAGCTTAGTGTGGAATGAGCCCCAGCATTTT.

In this sample, this clone turned up once. This chain links TRBV27 with TRBJ1-1; 11 bases align to TRBD1. Losses at the gene ends were 0 bases for V and 1 base for J; bases not matched to a gene: 4. The V gene's germline CDR1 is MNHEY and CDR2 SMNVEV (reference sequence). The CDR3 totals 17 residues. Here the CDR3 DNA reads TGTGCCAGCAGTTTATCAGGACAGGGGGCCAGGAACACTGAAGCTTTCTTT. Translated, it gives CASSLSGQGARNTEAFF.